This T cell receptor (beta chain) was sequenced during a study of blood T cell repertoires in COVID-19 (dated by TCRdb to about 2020). For the wider study: Samples covering the acute and convalescent phases of COVID-19 were provided by collaborators in the United States, Italy and Spain. The material from the prospective study consisted of cDNA or gDNA derived from T cells, B-cell-depleted T cells, or PBMCs. The dataset comprised deeply sampled blood TCRbeta repertoires from subjects exposed to, actively infected with, or recovered from COVID-19. The repertoires were made available in a free public database intended to serve as a resource for research on the immune response to SARS-CoV-2. The samples were drawn from the first 160 participants of the ongoing ImmuneRACE study and from about 1,200 subjects provided by 6 global collaborators. Nearly every sample came with metadata listing a de-identified subject ID, COVID-19 status, age in years and sex. HLA class I and class II types, where available, came from metadata supplied by the sample provider rather than from assay-based typing. General findings and caveats noted by the study authors: The amount of clinical and demographic metadata varied by source and participant and was provided uncurated.

The immunoSEQ Assay, a bias-controlled multiplex PCR, was used to amplify TCRbeta CDR3 regions from genomic DNA. In the paper's pipeline: The number of nucleated cells in each sample was estimated by amplification of reference gene primers within the assay. To quantify the absolute abundance of each unique TCRbeta CDR3 rearrangement, sequence reads were collapsed and filtered. For each sample, productive Simpson clonality was calculated as the square root of Simpson's diversity index over productive rearrangements. TCRdb took over this immuneACCESS table, retaining in-frame rearrangements with V and J assigned. Such tables are incomplete; in checked studies, under half of the missing clones stem from an unresolved V gene, and the remainder is unexplained. V, J and clone size reflect that table, while D and trimming were determined from the DNA. This sample gives about 230,000 clones in total; roughly 79% of them show up just once. The ten biggest clones cover 7.5% of the sample.

One collaborating source in Seattle enrolled patients during active infection and followed them longitudinally through the course of disease. Collaborating institutions collected whole blood in K2EDTA tubes following their own protocols. For TCRbeta analysis, collaborators shipped samples in one of three forms: frozen whole blood, isolated PBMCs, or DNA extracted from either of those sample types. Concerning this clone itself: It has no known antigen specificity. No quality values exist for individual bases; no much larger clone is one base distant.

The material sequenced was peripheral blood. The sequence came from a woman older than 75 with COVID-19, enrolled during active disease.

The sequenced DNA: TGTGCCAGCAGATCCCTCGGACAGGGCATATATGGCTACACCTTC. This codes for CASRSLGQGIYGYTF. The rearranged segments are TRBV6-5 and TRBJ1-2; TRBD1 agrees with 8 junctional bases. For CDR1 and CDR2, the germline V gene lists MNHEY and SVGAGI. From the cysteine up to the phenylalanine, the CDR3 has a length of 15 residues. Of all the DNA, just the CDR3 is kept, 45 bases in frame from base 1. From V the trimming removes 6 bases and from J it removes 5 bases, while the gene matches leave 11 bases of the junction unaccounted for.